The rows below give T cell receptor beta chains drawn from one sample of a study of T cell responses to AZD1222 COVID-19 vaccine. The data were produced by immunoSEQ multiplex PCR, yet TCRdb's version contains in-frame clones alone and is incomplete. The repertoire has 130,000 to 150,000 clones, about 92% of them found once; the top ten carry roughly 2%. This specimen was peripheral blood, taken on day 0 of AZD1222 vaccination. The receptor source for this set is an adult in good health. Both conserved end residues are trimmed from each CDR3.

V gene	J gene	CDR3 protein
TRBV4-1	TRBJ1-3	ASSQGPVDSGNTIY
TRBV10-3	TRBJ2-1	AISDRTSGGYEQF
TRBV3-1/TRBV3-2	TRBJ2-3	ASSAPPGRGADTQY
TRBV28	TRBJ1-3	ASSLVSGNTIY
TRBV7-8	TRBJ1-5	ASSRNRGDQPQH
TRBV20-1	TRBJ2-3	SASPGESDTQY
TRBV4-2	TRBJ2-5	ASSPRGGFQY
TRBV10-2	TRBJ1-1	ASSVTGNTEAF
TRBV11-2	TRBJ2-7	ASSGGVLGQPYEQY
TRBV18	TRBJ2-3	ASSPRPGRDTQY
TRBV10-1	TRBJ1-5	ASSGPGQALGSNQPQH
TRBV6-2/TRBV6-3	TRBJ2-1	ASSWVAGGADNEQF
TRBV7-2	TRBJ1-4	ASSFMALGIGEKLF
TRBV3-1/TRBV3-2	TRBJ2-4	ASSQVGTEVWAKNIQY
TRBV5-1	TRBJ2-7	ASSLGGQGDEQY
TRBV5-5	TRBJ2-2	ASSSQGDGELF
TRBV28	TRBJ1-3	ASSPQGGVRSGNTIY
TRBV9	TRBJ2-7	ASSVNDYEQY
TRBV30	TRBJ1-5	AWSAGLQPQH
TRBV11-2	TRBJ1-4	ASSLMVFPNEKLF
TRBV7-2	TRBJ1-2	ASRPRTGENYGYT
TRBV10-3	TRBJ1-2	AIWDGTGGGYT
TRBV6-5	TRBJ2-2	ASSPTLPPTGELF
TRBV19	TRBJ1-5	ASTPSGASNQPQH
TRBV11-2	TRBJ1-6	ASSLSIYRMVRDSPLH
TRBV24-1	TRBJ2-7	ATSDPGYEQY
TRBV5-6	TRBJ2-7	ASSLAITMIWGAGEQY
TRBV7-2	TRBJ1-1	ASSPRNTEAF
TRBV6-6	TRBJ2-7	ASITLGTGGHEQY
TRBV10-3	TRBJ2-5	ATQSRYQETQY
TRBV12-5	TRBJ2-2	ASGLVRDGELGTGELF
TRBV27	TRBJ2-3	ASSLWPYTDTQY
TRBV18	TRBJ2-6	ASSPRTGNSGANVLT